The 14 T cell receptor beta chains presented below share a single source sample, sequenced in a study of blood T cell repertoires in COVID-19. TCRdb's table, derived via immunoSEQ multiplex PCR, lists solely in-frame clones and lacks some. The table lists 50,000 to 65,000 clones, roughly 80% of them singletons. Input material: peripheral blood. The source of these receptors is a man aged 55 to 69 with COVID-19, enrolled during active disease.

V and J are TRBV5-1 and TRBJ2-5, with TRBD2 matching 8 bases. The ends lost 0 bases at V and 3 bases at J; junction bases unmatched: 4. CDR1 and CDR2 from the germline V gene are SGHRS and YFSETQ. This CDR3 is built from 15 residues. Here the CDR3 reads CASSLGSGGEETQYF. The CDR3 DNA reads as TGCGCCAGCAGCTTGGGGAGCGGGGGAGAAGAGACCCAGTACTTC.

CDR3 loop: CASSPPGQENEKLFF. The CDR3 bases are TGTGCCAGCTCACCACCTGGTCAGGAAAATGAAAAACTGTTTTTT. The chain employs TRBV18 and TRBJ1-4, with D uncertain. Trimming left V 0 bases short and J 5 bases short, with 10 bases between. Germline V lookup: CDR1 KGHSH, CDR2 LQKENI. The CDR3 is 15 amino acids.

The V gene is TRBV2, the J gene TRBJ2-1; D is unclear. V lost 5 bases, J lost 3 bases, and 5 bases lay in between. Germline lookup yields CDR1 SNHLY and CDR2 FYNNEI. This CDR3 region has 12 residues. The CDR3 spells CASSTVYNEQFF. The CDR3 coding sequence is TGTGCCAGCAGTACTGTCTACAATGAGCAGTTCTTC.

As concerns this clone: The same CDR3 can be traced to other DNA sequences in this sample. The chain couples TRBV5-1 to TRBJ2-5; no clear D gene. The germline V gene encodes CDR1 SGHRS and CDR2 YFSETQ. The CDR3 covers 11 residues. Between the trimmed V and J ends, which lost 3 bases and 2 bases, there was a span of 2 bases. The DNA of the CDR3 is TGCGCCAGCAGCTCACAAGAGACCCAGTACTTC. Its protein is CASSSQETQYF.

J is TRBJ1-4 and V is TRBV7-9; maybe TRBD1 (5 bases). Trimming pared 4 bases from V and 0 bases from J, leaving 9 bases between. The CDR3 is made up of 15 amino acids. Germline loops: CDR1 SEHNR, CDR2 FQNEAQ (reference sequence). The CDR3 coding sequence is TGTGCCAGCAGCTACTCAGGGACAACTAATGAAAAACTGTTTTTT. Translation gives CASSYSGTTNEKLFF.

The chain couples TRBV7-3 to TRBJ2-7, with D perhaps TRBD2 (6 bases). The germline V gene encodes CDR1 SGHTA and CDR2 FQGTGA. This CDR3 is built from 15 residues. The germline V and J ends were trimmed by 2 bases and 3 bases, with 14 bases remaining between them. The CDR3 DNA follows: TGTGCCAGCAGCTTAGTTTCGGGAGCACGCTACGAGCAGTACTTC. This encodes CASSLVSGARYEQYF.

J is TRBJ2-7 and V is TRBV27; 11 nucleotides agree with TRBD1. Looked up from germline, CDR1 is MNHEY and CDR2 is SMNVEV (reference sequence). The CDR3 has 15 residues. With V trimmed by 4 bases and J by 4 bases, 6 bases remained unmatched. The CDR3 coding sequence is TGTGCCAGCAGTTCTCCGGGACAGGGGGTATACGAGCAGTACTTC. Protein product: CASSSPGQGVYEQYF.

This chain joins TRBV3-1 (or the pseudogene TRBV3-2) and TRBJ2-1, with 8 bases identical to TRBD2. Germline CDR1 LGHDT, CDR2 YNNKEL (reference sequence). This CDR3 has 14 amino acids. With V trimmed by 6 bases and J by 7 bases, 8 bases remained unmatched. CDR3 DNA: TGTGCCAGCAGTCACGGGGGGGCCGGGAATGAGCAGTTCTTC. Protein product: CASSHGGAGNEQFF.

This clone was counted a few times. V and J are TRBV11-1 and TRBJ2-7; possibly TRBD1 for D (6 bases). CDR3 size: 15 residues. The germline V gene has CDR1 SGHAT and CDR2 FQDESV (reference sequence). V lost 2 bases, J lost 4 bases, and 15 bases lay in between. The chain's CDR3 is CASSLRSTGLYEQYF. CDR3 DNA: TGTGCCAGCAGCTTAAGGTCTACAGGGCTTTACGAGCAGTACTTC.

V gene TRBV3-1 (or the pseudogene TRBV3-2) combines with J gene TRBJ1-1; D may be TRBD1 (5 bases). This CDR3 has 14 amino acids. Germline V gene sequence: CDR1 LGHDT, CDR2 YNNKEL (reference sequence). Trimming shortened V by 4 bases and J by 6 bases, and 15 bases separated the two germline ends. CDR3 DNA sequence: TGTGCCAGCAGCCTAGAACCGGGACTCGCTGAAGCTTTCTTT. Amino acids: CASSLEPGLAEAFF.

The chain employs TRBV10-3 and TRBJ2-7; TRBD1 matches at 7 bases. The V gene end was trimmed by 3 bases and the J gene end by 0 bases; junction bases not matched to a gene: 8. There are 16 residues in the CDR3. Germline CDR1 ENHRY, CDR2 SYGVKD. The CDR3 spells CAISDEGQLSSYEQYF. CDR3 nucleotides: TGTGCCATCAGTGACGAGGGACAGCTGAGCTCCTACGAGCAGTACTTC.

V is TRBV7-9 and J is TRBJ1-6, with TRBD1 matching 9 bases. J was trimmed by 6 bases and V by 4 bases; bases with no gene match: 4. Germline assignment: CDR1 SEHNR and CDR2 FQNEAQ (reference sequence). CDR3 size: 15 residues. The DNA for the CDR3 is TGTGCCAGCAGCTCAGGGGACAGGGTTAATTCACCCCTCCACTTT. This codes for CASSSGDRVNSPLHF.

The CDR3 sequence is CASRPTGLFSSYEQYF. The CDR3 DNA is TGTGCCAGTAGACCAACGGGACTCTTTTCGTCCTACGAGCAGTACTTC. The chain uses TRBV19 and TRBJ2-7, with a weak D call TRBD2 (6 bases). This CDR3 spans 16 amino acids. The V and J ends lost 6 bases and 1 base respectively, with 19 bases between them. Germline V lookup: CDR1 LNHDA, CDR2 SQIVND (reference sequence).

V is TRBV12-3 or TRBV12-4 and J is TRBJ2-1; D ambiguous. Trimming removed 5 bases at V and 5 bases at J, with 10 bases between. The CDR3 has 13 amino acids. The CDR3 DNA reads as TGTGCCAGCAGTCGGTTCGGAGACAATGAGCAGTTCTTC. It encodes CASSRFGDNEQFF.